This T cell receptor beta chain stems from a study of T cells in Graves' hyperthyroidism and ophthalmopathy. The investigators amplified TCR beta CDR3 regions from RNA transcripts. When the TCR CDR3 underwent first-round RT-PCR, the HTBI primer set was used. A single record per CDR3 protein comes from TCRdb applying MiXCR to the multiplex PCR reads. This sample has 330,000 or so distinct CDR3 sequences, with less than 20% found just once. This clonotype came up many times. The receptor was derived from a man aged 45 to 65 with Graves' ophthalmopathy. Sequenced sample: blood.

The CDR3 bases are TGCAGTGCTAGGTCTGGGAGGTCTGGGGCCAACGTCCTGACTTTC. Amino acids: CSARSGRSGANVLTF. The chain is built from TRBV20-1 and TRBJ2-6; D may be TRBD2 (6 bases). The V gene's germline CDR1 is DFQATT and CDR2 SNEGSKA (reference sequence). The V gene lost 3 bases and the J gene lost 1 base, with 10 bases spanning the gap. The CDR3 runs to 15 residues.